This T cell receptor beta chain emerged from a study of regulatory T cells in long-lasting Graves disease (TCRdb year 2021). Describing the broader study: Patients with newly diagnosed Graves' disease had been on antithyroid drugs for under 3 months. Patients with persistent Graves' disease were compared with patients with newly diagnosed Graves' disease using TCR sequencing and RNA sequencing of peripheral blood. The study was registered as a clinical trial and conducted in China. A total of roughly 35 samples underwent TCR sequencing: around 13 from persistent and roughly 20 from newly diagnosed Graves' disease patients.

In this sample, this clonotype turned up many times. Its antigen is currently not known. Base-call qualities are not available, and no considerably larger clone is one nucleotide away. Including cysteine and phenylalanine, the CDR3 has 14 amino acids. Kept here is only the CDR3 DNA, which spans 42 bases and is read in frame from base 1. V is shortened by 2 bases, J by 2 bases, and the region joining them spans 7 bases. From the germline V gene, CDR1 is MNHNS and CDR2 is SASEGT. Paper-wide results and their limitations: Compared with newly diagnosed patients, patients with persistent Graves' disease had lower TCR Shannon entropy and fewer highly expanded clones, which suggests clonal expansion. The small sample size was acknowledged by the authors as a limitation that may reduce accuracy. Preferential use of TRBV28, TRBJ1-2 and TRBJ2-5 was observed in persistent disease, whereas TRBV20-1 and TRBJ2-1 were favored in newly diagnosed disease. A larger number of public clonotypes was shared among persistent patients (about 2,700) than among newly diagnosed patients (roughly 930). Because the primary lesion, thyroid tissue, could not be accessed, the study looked at peripheral blood alone. Only the TCR beta chain was sequenced and analyzed.

Receptors were amplified or captured by multiplex PCR. Sequencing used an Illumina HiSeq 4000. To build TCR beta libraries, CDR3 regions were amplified by Arm-PCR using iRepertoire HTBI primers. PCR products were gel purified before sequencing. The study's own analysis went as follows. Gene usage analysis of CDR3 amino acid clonotypes used the 55 to 65 TRBV and fewer than 15 TRBJ segments found across samples. COPE and FqMerger were used to merge the filtered high-quality paired reads into contigs. BLAST was used to align contigs to IMGT TRBV, TRBD and TRBJ reference genes, with CDR3 defined following IMGT. Any clonotype with a frequency above 0.1% was counted as a highly expanded clone. Shannon entropy was used to measure repertoire diversity, and the Gini coefficient was used to measure V-J evenness. A clonotype found in more than one individual was treated as public. Using fastp at Q25 and MiXCR, TCRdb reprocessed the public reads and kept productive beta chains. Duplicate CDR3 protein sequences are folded into a single record with the most common DNA and genes. The V and J calls were determined by TCRdb, not by the authors. The sample records 370,000 or so distinct CDR3 sequences, 15% to 20% of which are singletons. The top ten hold 20% of the sample.

Interpreted using the paper, the time point label stands for: newly diagnosed GD, antithyroid drugs for less than 3 months. For both TCR sequencing and RNA sequencing, RNA was extracted from PBMCs in TRIzol. The diagnosis of Graves' disease was made according to American Thyroid Association guidelines. Patients for the study were recruited at an endocrinology department in Xi'an, China. Each patient gave 8.5 to 9.5 milliliters of peripheral blood, collected in an EDTA anticoagulant tube. PBMCs were isolated by Ficoll Paque Plus density gradient separation without further T cell sorting. An Agilent 2100 Bioanalyzer and agarose gel were used to assess RNA quality, and a NanoDrop 2000 was used to measure RNA concentration. The same specimen was also included in a second study, on T cells in Graves' hyperthyroidism and ophthalmopathy. Per the second study: A patient counted as having stable Graves' hyperthyroidism if no progression to ophthalmopathy occurred over 18 months of follow-up. The hyperthyroidism patients were between 18 and 65 years old and newly diagnosed, with a disease duration of less than 2 months. Exclusion was applied to patients with uncontrolled infections, other autoimmune diseases, pregnancy or lactation. Clinical symptoms, serum thyroxine and TRAb, thyroid ultrasound, and orbital computed tomography formed the basis for the diagnoses. For the first round of RT-PCR on the TCR CDR3, the HTBI primer set was used together with the Qiagen OneStep RT-PCR kit. Most expanded thyroid clonotypes (frequency above 0.001) were also detected in blood, a finding suggesting that blood repertoires may reflect thyroid immune responses. A model built on a 13 V-J signature distinguished ophthalmopathy from stable hyperthyroidism, reaching 85% to 90% sensitivity and 81.08% specificity in cross-validation and 80%/75% in testing. In validation, the model predicted progression to ophthalmopathy a median of approximately 6.3 months before onset, with 65% to 71% sensitivity and 72.22% specificity. To identify TCR V-J signatures that set the groups apart, the researchers used a discovery cohort of about a hundred patients, made up of 40 to 45 with Graves' ophthalmopathy and some 56 with stable Graves' hyperthyroidism. Prospective prediction of ophthalmopathy was tested in an independent validation cohort of approximately 18 hyperthyroidism patients and 15 to 17 patients who later progressed to ophthalmopathy. The 100 discovery patients were randomly split 7:3 into training and test sets. In addition, the study compared T-cell repertoires in thyroid tissue and in blood from six Graves' hyperthyroidism patients. After blood sampling, hyperthyroidism patients were treated with methimazole at a starting dose of 30 mg daily, and ophthalmopathy patients were treated with high-dose intravenous methylprednisolone. Libraries were constructed in a second round of multiplex PCR, after which size selection and purification were carried out. Libraries were sequenced paired-end with 100 bp reads on an Illumina HiSeq2000. SOAPnuke was used to process the raw data, with reads discarded if the reads contained adapters or uncalled bases, had a mean Phred below 15, or lacked an exact constant-primer or identifier match. COPE v1.2.5 was used to merge the high-quality paired reads, and each unique nucleotide sequence was defined as a clonotype. MiTCR v1.1 was used to align clonotypes to the IMGT TRBV, TRBD and TRBJ reference segments. Only V-J combinations with frequency above 0.0001, covering 99% to 99.2% of repertoires, were analysed. The TCS score was defined as F50 (clonal expansion) divided by E x V (chaos), with BLOSUM62-based TCRdist calculated between CDR3 peptides within each V-J. Welch's t-statistics and random forest reduced around 550 V-J features to some 14, which were used in a naive Bayes classifier (R e1071). No statistical method was used to set the sample size in advance, and investigators knew the group allocation. According to the paper, TCR Vbeta CDR3 sequencing was carried out on 135 peripheral blood samples, which came from 40 to 45 ophthalmopathy, fewer than 80 hyperthyroidism and around 17 progressor patients.

This clonotype originated in a woman between 18 and 29 years old with Graves disease. Donor details come from another sample of the same person, matched by shared clones. The V gene is TRBV6-1 and the J gene is TRBJ1-5; TRBD1 is a possible D gene, resting on 5 matching bases. Here the sequenced sample was peripheral blood mononuclear cells (PBMCs), taken at new diagnosis, from a patient treated with antithyroid drugs. The base sequence is TGTGCCAGCAGTGAATCGGGGGGCAATCAGCCCCAGCATTTT. Its protein reads: CASSESGGNQPQHF.